A selection of T cell receptor beta chains follows, all from one sample in a study of CD8+ T cells in alopecia areata. Measured with immunoSEQ multiplex PCR; TCRdb has only the in-frame clones, and not every one. The sample includes 85,000 to 110,000 clones, approximately 90% seen only once; the top ten take 11%. This specimen consisted of CD8+ T cells sorted from blood, obtained between weeks 30 and 35, from a patient treated with tofacitinib. Receptors were obtained from a human donor with alopecia areata. Both conserved end residues are part of each CDR3. The order of the fields is V gene, D gene, J gene, CDR3 DNA, CDR3 protein. D genes are given only for firm matches.

TRBV4-2	.	TRBJ2-1	TGTGCCAGCGGGCTGGGGGGCCACAATGAGCAGTTCTTC	CASGLGGHNEQFF
TRBV7-9	TRBD1	TRBJ2-7	TGTGCCAGCAGCCCCGCTCGGACAGGGGGGTACGAGCAGTACTTC	CASSPARTGGYEQYF
TRBV4-1	.	TRBJ2-3	TGCGCCAGCAGCCAAGTGTCGGGGGCTTGGGATACGCAGTATTTT	CASSQVSGAWDTQYF
TRBV5-1	TRBD2	TRBJ2-7	TGCGCCAGCAGCTTTGGGGGGGACTCCTACGAGCAGTACTTC	CASSFGGDSYEQYF
TRBV27	TRBD2	TRBJ2-1	TGTGCCAGCACCGGCGGGACTAGCGGATACAATGAGCAGTTCTTC	CASTGGTSGYNEQFF
TRBV5-4	.	TRBJ2-3	TGTGCCAGCAGCTCGAGGGGCTTCCGAACAGATACGCAGTATTTT	CASSSRGFRTDTQYF
TRBV7-8	.	TRBJ1-1	TGTGCCAGCAGGTCGACGGCTAACACTGAAGCTTTCTTT	CASRSTANTEAFF
TRBV6-5	TRBD2	TRBJ2-7	TGTGCCAGCAGCTACAGCGGGAGCTACGAGCAGTACTTC	CASSYSGSYEQYF
TRBV7-2	.	TRBJ2-7	TGTGCCAGCAGCTTTTCATGCGGGGACCAATTTTGCGAGCAGTACTTC	CASSFSCGDQFCEQYF
TRBV27	TRBD1	TRBJ2-7	TGTGCCAGCAGTGCGTACAGGGGGAGCTTGTACGAGCAGTACTTC	CASSAYRGSLYEQYF